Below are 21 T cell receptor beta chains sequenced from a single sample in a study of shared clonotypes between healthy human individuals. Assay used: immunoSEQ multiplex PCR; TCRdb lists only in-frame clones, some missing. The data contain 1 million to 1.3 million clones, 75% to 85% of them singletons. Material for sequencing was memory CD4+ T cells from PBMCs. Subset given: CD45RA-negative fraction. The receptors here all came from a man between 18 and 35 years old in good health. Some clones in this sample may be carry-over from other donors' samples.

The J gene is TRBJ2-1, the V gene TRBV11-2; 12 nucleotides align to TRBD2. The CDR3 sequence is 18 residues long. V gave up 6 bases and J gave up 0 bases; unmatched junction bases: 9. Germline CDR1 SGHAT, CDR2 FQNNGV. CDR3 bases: TGTGCCAGCAGGGGGGGACTAGCGGGCTCTGGCTCCTACAATGAGCAGTTCTTC. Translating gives CASRGGLAGSGSYNEQFF.

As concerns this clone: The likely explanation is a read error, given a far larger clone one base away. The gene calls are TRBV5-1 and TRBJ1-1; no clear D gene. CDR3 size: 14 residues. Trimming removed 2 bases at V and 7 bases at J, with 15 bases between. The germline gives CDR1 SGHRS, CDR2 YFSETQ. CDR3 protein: CASSFSGSMSEAFF. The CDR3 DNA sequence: TGCGCCAGCAGCTTCTCCGGGTCCATGAGTGAAGCTTTCTTT.

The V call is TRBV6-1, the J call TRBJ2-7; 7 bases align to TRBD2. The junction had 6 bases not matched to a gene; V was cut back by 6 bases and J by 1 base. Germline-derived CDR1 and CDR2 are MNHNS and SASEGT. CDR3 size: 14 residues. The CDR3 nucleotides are TGTGCCAGCAGGGGCCAGCGGGGATCCTACGAGCAGTACTTC. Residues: CASRGQRGSYEQYF.

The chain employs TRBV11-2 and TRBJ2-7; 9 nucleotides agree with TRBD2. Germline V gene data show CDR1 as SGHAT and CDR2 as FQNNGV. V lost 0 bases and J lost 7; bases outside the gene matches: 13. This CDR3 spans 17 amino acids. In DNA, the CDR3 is TGTGCCAGCAGCTTAGATCAAGCGAGTAGCGGGAGAAGGGAGCAGTACTTC. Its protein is CASSLDQASSGRREQYF.

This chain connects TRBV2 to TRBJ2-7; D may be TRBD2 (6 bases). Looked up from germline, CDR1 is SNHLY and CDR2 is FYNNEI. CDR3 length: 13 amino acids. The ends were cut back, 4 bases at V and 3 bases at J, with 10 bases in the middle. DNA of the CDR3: TGTGCCAGCAGTGTGAGGGAGGACTACGAGCAGTACTTC. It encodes CASSVREDYEQYF.

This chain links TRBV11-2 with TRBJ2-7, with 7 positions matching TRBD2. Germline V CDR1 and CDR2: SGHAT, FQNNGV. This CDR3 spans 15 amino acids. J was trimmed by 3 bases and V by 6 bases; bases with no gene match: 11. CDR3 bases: TGTGCCAGCAGGCGGGACCTAGCGGAGTACTACGAGCAGTACTTC. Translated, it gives CASRRDLAEYYEQYF.

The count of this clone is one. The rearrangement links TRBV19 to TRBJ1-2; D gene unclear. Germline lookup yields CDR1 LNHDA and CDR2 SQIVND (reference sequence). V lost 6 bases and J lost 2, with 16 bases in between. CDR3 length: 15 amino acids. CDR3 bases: TGTGCCAGTAGGGCCGGCGGAGCATCCAACTATGGCTACACCTTC. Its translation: CASRAGGASNYGYTF.

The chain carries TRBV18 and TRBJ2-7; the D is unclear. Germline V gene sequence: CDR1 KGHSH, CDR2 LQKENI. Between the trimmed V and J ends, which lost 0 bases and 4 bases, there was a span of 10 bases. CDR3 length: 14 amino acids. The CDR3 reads CASSPPGMGYEQYF. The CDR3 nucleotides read TGTGCCAGCTCACCACCGGGAATGGGGTACGAGCAGTACTTC.

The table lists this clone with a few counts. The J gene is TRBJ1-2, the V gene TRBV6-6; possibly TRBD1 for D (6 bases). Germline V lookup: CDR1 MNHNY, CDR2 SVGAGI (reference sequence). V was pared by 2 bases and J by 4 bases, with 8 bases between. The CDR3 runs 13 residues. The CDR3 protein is CASSYTGTYGYTF. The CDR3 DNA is TGTGCCAGCAGTTACACAGGGACCTATGGCTACACCTTC.

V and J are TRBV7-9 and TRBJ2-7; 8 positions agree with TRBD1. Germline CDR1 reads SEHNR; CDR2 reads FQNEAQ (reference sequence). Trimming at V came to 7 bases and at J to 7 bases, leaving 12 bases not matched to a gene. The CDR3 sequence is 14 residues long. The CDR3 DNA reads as TGTGCCAGCACTCTAGGACAGGGTGGTGGGGAGCAGTACTTC. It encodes CASTLGQGGGEQYF. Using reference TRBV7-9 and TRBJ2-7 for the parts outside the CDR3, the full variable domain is DTGVSQNPRHKITKRGQNVTFRCDPISEHNRLYWYRQTLGQGPEFLTYFQNEAQLEKSRLLSDRFSAERPKGSFSTLEIQRTEQGDSAMYLCASTLGQGGGEQYFGPGTRLTVT.

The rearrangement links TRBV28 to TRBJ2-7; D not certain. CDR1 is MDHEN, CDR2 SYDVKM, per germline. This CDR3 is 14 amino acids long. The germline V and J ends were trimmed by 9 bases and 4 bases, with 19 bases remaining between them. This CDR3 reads CASGMGSPSYEQYF. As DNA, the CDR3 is TGTGCCAGTGGGATGGGGTCCCCATCGTACGAGCAGTACTTC. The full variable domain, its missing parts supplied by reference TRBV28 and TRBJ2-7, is DVKVTQSSRYLVKRTGEKVFLECVQDMDHENMFWYRQDPGLGLRLIYFSYDVKMKEKGDIPEGYSVSREKKERFSLILESASTNQTSMYLCASGMGSPSYEQYFGPGTRLTVT.

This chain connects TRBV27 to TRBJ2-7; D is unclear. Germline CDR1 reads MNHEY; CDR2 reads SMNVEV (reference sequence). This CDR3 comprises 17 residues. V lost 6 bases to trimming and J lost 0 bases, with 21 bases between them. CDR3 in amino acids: CASSLLGRVPRSYEQYF. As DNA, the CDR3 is TGTGCCAGCAGCCTCCTGGGTAGGGTCCCGCGCTCCTACGAGCAGTACTTC.

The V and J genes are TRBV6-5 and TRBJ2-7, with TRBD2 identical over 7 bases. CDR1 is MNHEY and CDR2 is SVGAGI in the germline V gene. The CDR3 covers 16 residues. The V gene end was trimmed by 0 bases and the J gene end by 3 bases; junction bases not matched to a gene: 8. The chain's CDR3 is CASSYSGARGSYEQYF. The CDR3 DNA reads TGTGCCAGCAGTTACTCTGGGGCTCGCGGGAGCTACGAGCAGTACTTC.

CDR3 region: CASKDGSNYGYTF. CDR3 nucleotides: TGTGCCAGCAAGGACGGTTCTAACTATGGCTACACCTTC. The chain carries TRBV28 and TRBJ1-2; D is uncertain. The V end lost 7 bases, the J end lost 0 bases, and 9 bases lay between the germline ends. Germline V CDR1 and CDR2: MDHEN, SYDVKM. The CDR3 length is 13 residues.

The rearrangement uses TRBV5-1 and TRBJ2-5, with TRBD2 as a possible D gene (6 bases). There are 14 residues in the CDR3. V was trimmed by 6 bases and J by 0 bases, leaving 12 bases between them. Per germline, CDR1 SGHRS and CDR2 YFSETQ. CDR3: CASIDGGDQETQYF. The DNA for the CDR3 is TGCGCCAGCATCGACGGGGGAGACCAAGAGACCCAGTACTTC.

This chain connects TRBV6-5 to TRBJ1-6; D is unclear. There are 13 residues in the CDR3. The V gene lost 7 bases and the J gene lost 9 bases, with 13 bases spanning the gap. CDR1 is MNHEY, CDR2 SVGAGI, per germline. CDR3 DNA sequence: TGTGCCAGCACCCTTGGTAGTGGTTCACCCCTCCACTTT. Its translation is CASTLGSGSPLHF.

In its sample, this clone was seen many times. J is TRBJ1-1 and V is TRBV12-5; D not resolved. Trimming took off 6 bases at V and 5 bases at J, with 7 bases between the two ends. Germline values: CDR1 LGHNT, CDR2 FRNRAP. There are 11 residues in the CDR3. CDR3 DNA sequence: TGTGCTAGTGGGGGAGGGACTGAAGCTTTCTTT. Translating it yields CASGGGTEAFF.

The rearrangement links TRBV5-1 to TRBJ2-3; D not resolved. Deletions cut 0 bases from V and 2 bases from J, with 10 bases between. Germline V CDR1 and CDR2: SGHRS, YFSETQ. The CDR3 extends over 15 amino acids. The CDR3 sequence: CASSLDPAATDTQYF. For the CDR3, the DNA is TGCGCCAGCAGCTTGGACCCCGCAGCCACAGATACGCAGTATTTT.

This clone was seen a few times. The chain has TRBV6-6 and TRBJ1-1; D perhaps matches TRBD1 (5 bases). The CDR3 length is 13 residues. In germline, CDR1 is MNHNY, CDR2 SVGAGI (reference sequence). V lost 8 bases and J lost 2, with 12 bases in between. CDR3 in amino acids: CASGARVNTEAFF. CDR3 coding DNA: TGTGCCAGCGGGGCCAGGGTTAACACTGAAGCTTTCTTT.

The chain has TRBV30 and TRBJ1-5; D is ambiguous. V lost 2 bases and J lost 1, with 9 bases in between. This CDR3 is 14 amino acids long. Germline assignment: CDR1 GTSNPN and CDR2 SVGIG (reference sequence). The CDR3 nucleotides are TGTGCCTGGAGTTGGGAAGGGAGCAATCAGCCCCAGCATTTT. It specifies CAWSWEGSNQPQHF.

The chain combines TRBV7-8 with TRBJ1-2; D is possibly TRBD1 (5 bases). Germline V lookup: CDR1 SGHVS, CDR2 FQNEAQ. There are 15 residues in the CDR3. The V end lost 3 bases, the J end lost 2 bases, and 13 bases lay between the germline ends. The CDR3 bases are TGTGCCAGCAGCTTGGCGGCAGGGAGAAACTATGGCTACACCTTC. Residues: CASSLAAGRNYGYTF.